The rows below give T cell receptor beta chains drawn from one sample of a study of T-cell reconstitution after alpha-beta-depleted transplantation in children. TCRdb analysed the PCR reads with MiXCR anew, one entry per CDR3 protein. The sample carries 250,000 to 300,000 distinct CDR3 sequences, 10% recorded once. Sequencing was performed on PBMCs, taken before TCRalphabeta/CD19-depleted stem cell transplant. These receptor sequences come from a boy less than two years old with acute myeloid leukemia, due to receive a stem cell transplant. Each CDR3 is given with its conserved first and last residue. The order of the fields is V gene, J gene, clone size, D gene, CDR3 protein, CDR3 DNA. A D gene is named only where the DNA matches it firmly. Clone size appears in some rows only: once, few, many, or a class for an expanded clone.

>TRBV6-5|TRBJ1-1|NA|NA
CASSYQGSSTEAFF
TGTGCCAGCAGTTACCAGGGTTCCAGCACTGAAGCTTTCTTT
>TRBV7-2|TRBJ2-1|many|NA
CASSLQGAILSYNEQFF
TGTGCCAGCAGCTTACAAGGGGCGATTCTATCCTACAATGAGCAGTTCTTC
>TRBV7-8|TRBJ1-5|NA|NA
CASNKGRTRQPQHF
TGTGCCAGCAACAAGGGGAGGACTAGGCAGCCCCAGCATTTT
>TRBV19|TRBJ1-1|NA|NA
CASSGVPNTEAFF
TGTGCCAGTAGTGGGGTCCCGAACACTGAAGCTTTCTTT
>TRBV5-1|TRBJ2-3|many|TRBD2
CASSLAGMGITDTQYF
TGCGCCAGCAGTTTAGCGGGGATGGGGATCACAGATACGCAGTATTTT
>TRBV18|TRBJ2-7|few|TRBD2
CASSPKSGGYYEQYF
TGTGCCAGCTCACCAAAGAGCGGGGGGTACTACGAGCAGTACTTC
>TRBV18|TRBJ2-5|few|TRBD2
CASSPGLAGASGTQYF
TGTGCCAGCTCCCCCGGACTAGCGGGAGCCTCGGGGACCCAGTACTTC
>TRBV5-1|TRBJ1-1|many|NA
CASSLGQGGGTEAFF
TGCGCCAGCAGCTTGGGCCAGGGCGGGGGCACTGAAGCTTTCTTT
>TRBV7-9|TRBJ2-1|many|TRBD2
CASSLGRTRDAYNEQFF
TGTGCCAGCAGCTTAGGTCGGACTAGAGATGCCTACAATGAGCAGTTCTTC
>TRBV6-2/TRBV6-3|TRBJ2-1|NA|NA
CASSWGIWPSEQFF
TGTGCCAGCAGTTGGGGCATCTGGCCTAGTGAGCAGTTCTTC
>TRBV5-4|TRBJ2-2|few|NA
CASRPGLGTGELFF
TGTGCCAGCAGACCAGGGTTGGGGACCGGGGAGCTGTTTTTT
>TRBV19|TRBJ2-1|NA|TRBD2
CASSIEAGAYNEQFF
TGTGCCAGTAGTATAGAAGCGGGAGCCTACAATGAGCAGTTCTTC
>TRBV7-3|TRBJ1-1|many|NA
CASSLGRPGTEAFF
TGTGCCAGCAGCTTGGGGCGCCCGGGAACTGAAGCTTTCTTT
>TRBV12-3/TRBV12-4|TRBJ2-7|many|NA
CASSLQGIYEQYF
TGTGCCAGCAGTTTACAGGGAATCTACGAGCAGTACTTC
>TRBV7-3|TRBJ2-5|many|TRBD2
CASSLRGGKETQYF
TGTGCCAGCAGCTTACGGGGGGGCAAAGAGACCCAGTACTTC
>TRBV16|TRBJ2-7|many|TRBD1
CASSQSGRGPYEQYF
TGTGCCAGCAGCCAATCCGGCAGGGGGCCCTACGAGCAGTACTTC
>TRBV6-1|TRBJ2-7|many|TRBD1
CASNPGQGVYEQYF
TGTGCCAGCAACCCGGGACAGGGGGTCTACGAGCAGTACTTC
>TRBV3-1|TRBJ2-7|many|TRBD2
CASSRLAGSSYEQYF
TGTGCCAGCAGCCGACTAGCGGGGAGCTCCTACGAGCAGTACTTC
>TRBV12-3/TRBV12-4|TRBJ2-7|many|TRBD1
CASSLDRTYEQYF
TGTGCCAGCAGTTTGGACAGGACCTACGAGCAGTACTTC
>TRBV7-6|TRBJ2-7|NA|TRBD1
CASSPNSGQRYEQYF
TGTGCCAGCAGCCCAAACTCGGGACAGCGTTACGAGCAGTACTTC
>TRBV5-1|TRBJ2-1|few|TRBD2
CASSRVAGDHNEQFF
TGCGCCAGCAGCCGGGTAGCGGGAGATCACAATGAGCAGTTCTTC
>TRBV7-6|TRBJ2-1|many|TRBD2
CASLSGGPLKSYNEQFF
TGTGCCAGCTTGTCGGGGGGGCCATTAAAGTCCTACAATGAGCAGTTCTTC
>TRBV7-2|TRBJ2-7|many|TRBD1
CASSRGQGQVYEQYF
TGTGCCAGCAGCCGAGGACAGGGGCAGGTCTACGAGCAGTACTTC
>TRBV5-6|TRBJ1-5|many|TRBD1
CASSLAAQGANQPQHF
TGTGCCAGCAGCTTGGCCGCACAGGGGGCTAATCAGCCCCAGCATTTT
>TRBV6-5|TRBJ2-5|NA|NA
CATRTGMKTQYF
TGTGCCACCAGAACAGGGATGAAGACCCAGTACTTC
>TRBV7-2|TRBJ2-7|many|NA
CASSLQSGGVYEQYF
TGTGCCAGCAGCTTACAGAGCGGAGGCGTCTACGAGCAGTACTTC
>TRBV20-1|TRBJ2-3|many|TRBD2
CSARGPSGRTDTQYF
TGCAGTGCTAGAGGCCCTAGCGGGAGGACAGATACGCAGTATTTT
>TRBV5-1|TRBJ2-2|NA|NA
CASSLRGRVNTGELFF
TGCGCCAGCAGCTTGCGAGGCAGGGTCAACACCGGGGAGCTGTTTTTT
>TRBV19|TRBJ2-5|many|NA
CASSPHSQGGTQYF
TGTGCCAGTAGTCCCCACTCCCAGGGTGGGACCCAGTACTTC
>TRBV20-1|TRBJ2-4|NA|NA
CSASRLHGAKNIQYF
TGCAGTGCTAGTCGTTTGCATGGGGCCAAAAACATTCAGTACTTC
>TRBV28|TRBJ2-5|many|TRBD2
CASSLWASMMTGRAEETQYF
TGTGCCAGCAGTTTATGGGCCTCCATGATGACCGGGAGGGCCGAAGAGACCCAGTACTTC
>TRBV11-2|TRBJ2-4|many|NA
CASLEIAKNIQYF
TGTGCCAGCCTGGAAATAGCCAAAAACATTCAGTACTTC
>TRBV28|TRBJ2-3|many|TRBD2
CASSSKGLASTDTQYF
TGTGCCAGCAGTTCTAAAGGACTAGCTAGCACAGATACGCAGTATTTT
>TRBV12-3/TRBV12-4|TRBJ2-7|many|TRBD1
CASSRQGTGQYF
TGTGCCAGCAGTCGACAGGGGACGGGGCAGTACTTC
>TRBV12-3/TRBV12-4|TRBJ2-4|NA|TRBD1
CASSHRDRQYF
TGTGCCAGCAGTCATCGGGACAGACAGTACTTC
>TRBV7-9|TRBJ2-7|NA|TRBD2
CASSWEGAYEQYF
TGTGCCAGCAGCTGGGAGGGAGCCTACGAGCAGTACTTC